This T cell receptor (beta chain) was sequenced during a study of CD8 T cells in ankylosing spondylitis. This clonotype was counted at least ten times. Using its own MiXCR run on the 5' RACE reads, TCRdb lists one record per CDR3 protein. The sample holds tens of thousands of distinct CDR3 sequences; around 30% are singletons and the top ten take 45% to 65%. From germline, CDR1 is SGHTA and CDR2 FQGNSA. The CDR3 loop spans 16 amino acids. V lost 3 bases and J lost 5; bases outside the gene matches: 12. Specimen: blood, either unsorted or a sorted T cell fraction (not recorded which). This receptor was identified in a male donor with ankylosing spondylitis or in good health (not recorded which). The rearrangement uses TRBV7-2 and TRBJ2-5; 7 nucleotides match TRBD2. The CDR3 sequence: CASSFRSSGLVETQYF. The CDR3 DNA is TGTGCCAGCAGCTTTCGCTCTAGCGGACTAGTGGAGACCCAGTACTTC.